This T cell receptor beta chain derives from a study of T cells in Graves' hyperthyroidism and ophthalmopathy. V dropped 7 bases and J dropped 5; count of bases not matched to a gene: 9. This CDR3 has 15 amino acids. As for this clonotype: The target antigen is unknown.

Study findings and constraints: By a 13 V-J model, ophthalmopathy was set apart from stable hyperthyroidism. Blood also held most thyroid clonotypes expanded beyond 0.001.

RNA transcripts served as the template for amplifying TCR beta CDR3 regions. HTBI primers were the set used in a first-round RT-PCR of the TCR CDR3. TCRdb reanalysed the multiplex PCR reads using MiXCR and keeps one entry per CDR3 protein. The sample includes over 400,000 distinct CDR3 sequences, under 15% of them seen just once. Ophthalmopathy cases met thresholds of Clinical Activity Score at least 3, NOSPECS grade at least 4 and duration under 3 months. Each diagnosis drew on symptoms, thyroxine, TRAb, thyroid ultrasound and orbital computed tomography findings. Sequencing was carried out using blood. This rearrangement joins TRBV12-3 or TRBV12-4 to TRBJ2-3; 10 bases map to TRBD2. The TCR originated in a man between 18 and 35 years old with Graves' ophthalmopathy. The CDR3 spells CASILLAGEGDTQYF. CDR3 coding DNA: TGTGCCAGCATCCTTCTAGCGGGAGAAGGAGATACGCAGTATTTT.